The present T cell receptor (beta chain) was sequenced within a study of cytomegalovirus exposure and HLA in healthy donors (TCRdb year 2017). Describing the broader study: In an earlier analysis of under 750 of the donors, 250 to 300 Gb of sequence data and approximately 100 million unique TCR beta sequences from 150 million to 200 million T cells were reported. Approximately 300 gigabases of sequencing data and tens of millions of unique TCR sequences made up an early release that covered over 550 HLA-typed donors. Among the approximately 430 genotyped donors, around 81% belonged to the genetic ancestry cluster associated with self-reported Caucasian donors. The study aimed to test whether cataloging public T cell receptors could reveal signatures of past pathogen exposure. The study profiled the T cell repertoires of about 640 subjects by immunosequencing and related them to cytomegalovirus serostatus. A separate validation cohort of 100 to 150 different subjects was used in addition to the 666-subject first cohort. The study combined high-throughput TCR immunosequencing, statistical association of individual TCRs with disease status, and machine learning to predict cytomegalovirus infection status. A later analysis re-analyzed previously published TCR beta repertoires from 550 to 700 donors and added high-resolution HLA genotyping to study TCR occurrence patterns. Rather than using new phenotypic data, the later analysis identified candidate immune exposures from TCR beta sequences and from how often those sequences occurred across donors. In an earlier analysis of around 540 of the donors, high-throughput TCR beta sequencing was used to judge whether each TCR beta V gene segment behaved as functional or pseudogenic. Donor age, sex, ethnicity and CMV serostatus were collected together with the repertoire data. A later genetic analysis used genome-wide SNP genotypes for about 60% of the roughly 700 donors, treating that subset as a discovery cohort. All discovery cohort repertoires had been generated on a single sequencing platform. Class I and class II HLA loci were covered by the typing at four-digit resolution. Typing coverage differed by locus: A, B, C, DRB1 and DQB1 were typed in about 620-640 donors, DQA1 in around 500, DPA1 in over 600, and DPB1 in around 440. Roughly five DR-DQ haplotypes were treated as single units for association and clustering because of strong linkage in the cohort. On average, roughly 240,000 unique TCR beta nucleotide sequences were sequenced per donor among 398 genotyped donors of the cohort, with 15% to 20% of those sequences being non-productive. What the study reported, not specific to this receptor: According to a later genetic analysis, donors in an Asian-associated ancestry cluster had fewer N-insertions in productive TCRs than the roughly 700-donor mean. The sequencing pipeline was judged likely to have produced a cluster of highly shared sequence variants as a technical artifact. The earlier analysis of approximately 560 of the donors excluded roughly 17 rarely observed V segments, including chromosome 9 orphons, because counts were too low. An earlier analysis of approximately 570 of the donors showed that most TCR beta V segments appeared in productive rearrangements either about 87% or about 30% of the time, which broadly matched IMGT annotations. Linkage disequilibrium might explain the correlated functional status among segregating V segments, but an unknown experimental factor could not be ruled out. In a later analysis, several top co-occurrence clusters were reported to appear linked to parvovirus B19, influenza, CMV and Epstein-Barr virus. The study listed approximately 160 TCR beta chains as associated with cytomegalovirus. HLA typing was unavailable for some donors at each locus, so association tests used only the typed subset. CMV serostatus was the only immune exposure information available for the cohort. Three of the identified cytomegalovirus-associated TCR beta chains were confirmed in vitro to be specific for cytomegalovirus antigens. At a false discovery rate of 0.05, a later analysis linked approximately 18,000 TCR beta sequences to specific HLA alleles. This cohort had only TCR beta chains sequenced, and the lack of alpha or paired-chain data limited which features could be detected. Presence/absence analyses assumed roughly uniform sequencing depth across donors, an assumption that may not hold. In a later analysis, TCR association rates were found to vary across HLA loci, with the most associated TCRs seen for DRB1 alleles and the fewest for HLA-C alleles. In a later analysis, HLA-associated TCR beta chains were found to be more clonally expanded and to have lower generation probabilities than equally common non-associated chains. When HLA alleles, especially DR and DQ, strongly co-occurred, attributing TCR associations to individual alleles was difficult. According to a later analysis, most CMV-associated TCR beta chains appeared to be HLA-restricted, and the HLA associations seemed to be driven largely by CMV exposure. The 87-base-pair reads could not distinguish some IMGT-functional V segments, including TRBV6-2 and TRBV6-3, so those segments were excluded. An association between a missense DCLRE1C variant and V-gene and J-gene trimming of TCR beta chains was found in a later genetic analysis and replicated in an independent cohort. Most TCR sequences were observed very rarely across donors, whereas some public TCRs were present in many individuals. A further reported finding was that TCR beta sequences accurately predicted the HLA-A and HLA-B alleles for most subjects in the first cohort. In both the original and validation cohorts, the classifier was reported to diagnose cytomegalovirus status with high specificity and sensitivity. The authors suggested that the approach could potentially be generalized to other disease states and immunological phenotypes.

In the case of this clone: It has no known antigen specificity.

Measured from the cysteine to the phenylalanine, the CDR3 is 14 residues long. Left in the record is the CDR3 DNA by itself, 42 bases read in frame from the first base. CDR1 and CDR2 (LGHNA, YNFKEQ) derive from the germline V gene. V loses 1 base at its end and J loses 7 bases; junction bases beyond the gene matches: 6. In total, fewer than 750 healthy bone marrow donors made up the cohort. At the time of sampling, every cohort member was nominally healthy, though immune exposures that went unrecorded were likely present. The donor was CMV seropositive and was included in the group of 250 to 300 seropositive cohort members. Each donor provided a peripheral blood sample, and peripheral blood mononuclear cells were used for TCR beta sequencing. The Qiagen DNeasy Blood Extraction Kit was used to extract genomic DNA from the blood cell samples. The library was made by the immunoSEQ multiplex PCR assay. For the multiplex PCR, a mixture combining 60 forward primers for TCR Vbeta segments and 13 reverse primers for TCR Jbeta segments was used. The CDR3 region of rearranged TCR beta genes was amplified from genomic DNA by a multiplex PCR assay. On the Illumina HiSeq System, the amplified TCR beta libraries were sequenced as 87-base-pair reads. As for how the authors treated the data: A later analysis counted about 76 million unique TCR beta chains across the 500 to 850 repertoires, and around 12 million of these chains were shared by at least two donors. A nearest-neighbor algorithm error-corrected the raw reads and collapsed the reads into unique sequences, merging closely related sequences to remove PCR and sequencing errors. To assign V, D and J gene segments, CDR3 sequences were aligned to IMGT reference sequences. For a sequence to be retained, a match of at least six nucleotides was required to both a V gene segment and a J gene segment. A rearrangement was called productive if the CDR3 had no stop codons and remained in frame with V and J, and every other rearrangement was called non-productive. CDR3 was defined according to IMGT convention as the region running from the second conserved V-encoded cysteine to the conserved J-encoded phenylalanine. Sequences without an unambiguous match to a single V gene segment were excluded from the earlier analysis of several hundred of the donors. In an earlier analysis of 450 to 700 of the donors, V segments were called functional above 56.7% productive rearrangements and were called segregating when the between-donor standard deviation exceeded 5%. To diagnose cytomegalovirus status from the catalog of TCR beta chain sequences, a statistical classification framework was built. In a later analysis, V and J genes were assigned by comparing TCR nucleotide sequences against IMGT/GENE-DB human TR gene sequences. The TCRdist pipeline was used in a later analysis to assign CDR3 sequences and most-parsimonious VDJ recombination scenarios. In a later analysis, each TCR beta chain was defined by its CDR3 amino acid sequence together with its V-gene family, and reads lacking a unique V-gene family were excluded. A later analysis removed 592 highly shared, low-generation-probability nucleotide sequences to deal with suspected cross-contamination and a sequencing artifact. In a later analysis, a clonal expansion index was calculated for each public chain from normalized within-repertoire ranks of inferred template counts. In a later analysis, generation probabilities were computed with a VDJ recombination model fitted to out-of-frame rearrangements, and the resulting probabilities were checked against IGoR. In a later analysis, TCR-TCR, TCR-HLA and TCR-CMV co-occurrence was scored with hypergeometric tests, and a repertoire-size bias correction was applied to TCR pairs. A later analysis estimated false discovery rates by permuting HLA or CMV assignments 20 times. In a later analysis, co-occurring TCRs were grouped using DBSCAN, and TCRdist sequence similarity was added for clustering within HLA-allele-positive subsets. For co-occurrence clustering, repertoires with fewer than 30,000 or more than 120,000 public chains were excluded, along with five repertoires with anomalous nucleotide sharing. The source is immuneACCESS, and TCRdb retained only in-frame sequences with V and J called. Part of the clones is not carried over; for the studies checked, unresolved V genes explain less than half of this, and the remainder is unexplained. V and J calls and clone size are given by that table; D and trimming were obtained from the DNA. In this sample's table one finds some 31,000 clones. 3% to 3.5% of the sample is taken by the ten largest.

The chain uses TRBV4-2 and TRBJ1-1, with 7 junctional bases fitting TRBD1. This clonotype originated in a woman aged 40 to 55 in good health and CMV-seropositive. Source material: PBMCs. The nucleotide sequence is given as TGTGCCAGCAGCCAAGGGCAGGGGGACGGTGAAGCTTTCTTT. This encodes CASSQGQGDGEAFF.